This T cell receptor beta chain was recovered during a study of T cells after yellow fever vaccination. General study points: Any FACS-sorted repertoire could hold abundant clonotypes that contaminate it from the bulk population.

Notes on this clonotype: Its antigen remains unknown.

TCRdb re-analysed the 5' RACE reads in MiXCR, keeping a single row per CDR3 protein. The data hold 200,000 to 300,000 distinct CDR3 sequences, with roughly 13% observed a single time. The CDR3 is 11 amino acids. The germline CDR1 and CDR2 sequences are SQVTM and ANQGSEA. This sample comprised CD4+ T cells sorted from PBMCs, obtained 45 days after the yellow fever booster vaccination. The TCR comes from a man in his thirties or forties who received the YFV17D yellow fever vaccine. The chain carries TRBV29-1 and TRBJ2-4; D is unresolved. In DNA, the CDR3 is TGCAGTGCGTCGGCCAAAAACATTCAGTACTTC. Amino acids: CSASAKNIQYF.